This T cell receptor (beta chain) was retrieved from a study of blood T cell repertoires in COVID-19. Across the whole study: COVID-19 samples from acute and convalescent phases originated in the United States, Italy and Spain.

This table comes from immunoSEQ multiplex PCR, and its TCRdb copy is limited to in-frame clones, with some not included. The sample includes about 270,000 clones, around 86% of them seen just once. The CDR3 has 15 amino acids. V gave up 0 bases and J gave up 4 bases, with 12 bases separating them. Germline lookup yields CDR1 MNHNY and CDR2 SVGAGI (reference sequence). This clone was observed once. The chain is built from TRBV6-6 and TRBJ1-2; D remains unclear. The specimen was peripheral blood. The receptor's source is a human donor in a cohort sampled during active COVID-19. The CDR3 nucleotides read TGTGCCAGCAGTTACTCGGATTTCGGAGGCTATGGCTACACCTTC. Protein product: CASSYSDFGGYGYTF.